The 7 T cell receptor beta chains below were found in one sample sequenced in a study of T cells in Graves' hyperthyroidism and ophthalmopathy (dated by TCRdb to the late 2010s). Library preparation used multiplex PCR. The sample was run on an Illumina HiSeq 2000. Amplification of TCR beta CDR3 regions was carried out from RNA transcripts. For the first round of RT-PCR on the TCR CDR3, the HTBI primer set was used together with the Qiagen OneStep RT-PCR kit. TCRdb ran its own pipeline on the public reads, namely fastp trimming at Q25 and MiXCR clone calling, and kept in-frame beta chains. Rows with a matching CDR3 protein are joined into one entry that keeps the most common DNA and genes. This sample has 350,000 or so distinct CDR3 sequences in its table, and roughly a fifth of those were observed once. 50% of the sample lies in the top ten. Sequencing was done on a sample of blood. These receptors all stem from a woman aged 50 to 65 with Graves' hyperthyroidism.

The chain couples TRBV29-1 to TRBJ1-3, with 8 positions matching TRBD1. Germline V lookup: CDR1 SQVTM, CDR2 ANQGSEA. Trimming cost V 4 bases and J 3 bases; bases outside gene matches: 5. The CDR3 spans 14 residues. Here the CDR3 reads CSVGTGGGGNTIYF. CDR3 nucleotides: TGCAGCGTTGGAACAGGGGGAGGTGGAAACACCATATATTTT. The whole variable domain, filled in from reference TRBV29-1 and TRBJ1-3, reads SAVISQKPSRDICQRGTSLTIQCQVDSQVTMMFWYRQQPGQSLTLIATANQGSEATYESGFVIDKFPISRPNLTFSTLTVSNMSPEDSSIYLCSVGTGGGGNTIYFGEGSWLTVV.

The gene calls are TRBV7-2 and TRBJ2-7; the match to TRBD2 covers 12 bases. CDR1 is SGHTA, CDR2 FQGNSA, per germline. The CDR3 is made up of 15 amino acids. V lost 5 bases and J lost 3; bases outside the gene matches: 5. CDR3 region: CASSASTSGSYEQYF. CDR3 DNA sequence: TGTGCCAGCAGCGCATCGACTAGCGGGAGCTACGAGCAGTACTTC.

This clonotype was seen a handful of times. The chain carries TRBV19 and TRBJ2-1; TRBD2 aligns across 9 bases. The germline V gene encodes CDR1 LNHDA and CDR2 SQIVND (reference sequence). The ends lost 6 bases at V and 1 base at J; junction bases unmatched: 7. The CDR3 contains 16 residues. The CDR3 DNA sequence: TGTGCCAGTAGAACCGTACTAGCGGGTTCCTACAATGAGCAGTTCTTC. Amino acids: CASRTVLAGSYNEQFF.

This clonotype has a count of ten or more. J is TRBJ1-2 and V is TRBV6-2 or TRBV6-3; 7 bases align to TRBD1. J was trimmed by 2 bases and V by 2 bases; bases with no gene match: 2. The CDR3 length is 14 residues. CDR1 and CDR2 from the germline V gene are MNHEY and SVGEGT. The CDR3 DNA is TGTGCCAGCAGTTACCAGGGACAGAACTATGGCTACACCTTC. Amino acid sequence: CASSYQGQNYGYTF.

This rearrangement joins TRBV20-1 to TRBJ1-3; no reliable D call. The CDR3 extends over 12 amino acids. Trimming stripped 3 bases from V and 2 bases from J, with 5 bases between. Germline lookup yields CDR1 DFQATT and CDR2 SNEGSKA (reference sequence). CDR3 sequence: CSARGAGNTIYF. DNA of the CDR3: TGCAGTGCTAGGGGAGCTGGAAACACCATATATTTT.

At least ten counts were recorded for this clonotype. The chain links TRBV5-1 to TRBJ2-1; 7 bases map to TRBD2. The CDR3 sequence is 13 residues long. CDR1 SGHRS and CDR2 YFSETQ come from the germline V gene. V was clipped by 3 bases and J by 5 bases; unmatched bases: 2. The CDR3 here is CASSWGGDNEQFF. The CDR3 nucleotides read TGCGCCAGCAGCTGGGGGGGGGACAATGAGCAGTTCTTC.

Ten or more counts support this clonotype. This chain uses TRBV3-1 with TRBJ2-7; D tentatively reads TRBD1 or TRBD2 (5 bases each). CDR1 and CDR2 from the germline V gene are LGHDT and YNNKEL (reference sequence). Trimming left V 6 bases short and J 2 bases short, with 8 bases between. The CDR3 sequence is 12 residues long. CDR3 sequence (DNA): TGTGCCAGCAGGGGGGTCACCTACGAGCAGTACTTC. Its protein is CASRGVTYEQYF.